The text below deals with one T cell receptor (beta chain). Its antigen is undetermined. The data belong to a study of beta chain features in type 1 diabetes. Notes on the study in general: People with Type 1 diabetes carried modestly yet significantly shorter TCRB CDR3s in all four CD4+ subsets.

The V gene's germline CDR1 is SNHLY and CDR2 FYNNEI. With 6 bases removed from V and 3 bases from J, the gap between germline ends came to 9 bases. The CDR3 has 14 amino acids. Sequenced material consisted of expressed TCRB transcripts (all of the isolated RNA was reverse transcribed). Data came from immunoSEQ multiplex PCR; TCRdb stores just in-frame clones and leaves some out. The sample lists some 270,000 clones; 11% to 15% were seen once. By way of CD45RO/CCR7/CD25/CD127/CD95/CD27, the CD4+ regulatory, stem cell-like memory, central memory and naive cells were sorted. Sequencing was done on a sample of naive CD4+ T cells from blood. This sequence was found in a woman between 40 and 50 years old in good health. This chain links TRBV2 with TRBJ2-6; D perhaps matches TRBD1 (5 bases). The DNA for the CDR3 is TGTGCCAGCAGGGCAGGGTTTGGGGCCAACGTCCTGACTTTC. It translates to CASRAGFGANVLTF.